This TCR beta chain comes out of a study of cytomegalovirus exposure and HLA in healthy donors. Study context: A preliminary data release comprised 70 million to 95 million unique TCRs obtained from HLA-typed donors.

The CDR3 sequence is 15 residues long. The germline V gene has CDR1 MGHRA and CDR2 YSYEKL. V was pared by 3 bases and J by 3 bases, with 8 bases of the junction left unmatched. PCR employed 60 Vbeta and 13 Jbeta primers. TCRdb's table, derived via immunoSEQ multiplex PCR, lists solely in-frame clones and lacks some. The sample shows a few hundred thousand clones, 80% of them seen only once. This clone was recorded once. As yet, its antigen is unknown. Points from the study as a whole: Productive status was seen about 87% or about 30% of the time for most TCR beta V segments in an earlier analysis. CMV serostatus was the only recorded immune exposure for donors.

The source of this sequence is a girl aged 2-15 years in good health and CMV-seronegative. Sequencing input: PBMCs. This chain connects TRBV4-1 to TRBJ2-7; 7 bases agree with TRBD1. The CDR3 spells CASSQGPGQIYEQYF. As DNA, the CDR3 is TGCGCCAGCAGCCAGGGACCGGGACAGATCTACGAGCAGTACTTC.